The 14 T cell receptor beta chains in this list originate from one sample, sequenced in a study of cytomegalovirus exposure and HLA in healthy donors. Researchers ran the PCR with 60 Vbeta and 13 Jbeta primers. The repertoire was sequenced with immunoSEQ multiplex PCR; TCRdb's copy has only in-frame clones and lacks some. The table shows about 120,000 clones, with about three quarters occurring only once. The source material was PBMCs. The source of these receptors is a woman aged 25 to 39 in good health and CMV-seropositive.

This chain links TRBV28 with TRBJ1-3; a weak D match, TRBD1 (6 bases). Trimming removed 7 bases from V and 3 bases from J, with 13 bases in between. The germline V gene encodes CDR1 MDHEN and CDR2 SYDVKM. The length of the CDR3 is 14 residues. The CDR3 bases are TGTGCCAGCAAAAGACAGGTTTATGGAAACACCATATATTTT. Translating it yields CASKRQVYGNTIYF.

This clone has a handful of counts. The genes are TRBV13 and TRBJ1-3, with D possibly TRBD1 on 5 matching bases. Germline values: CDR1 PRHDT, CDR2 FYEKMQ (reference sequence). V shed 6 bases and J shed 4 bases, with 13 bases lying between them. This CDR3 region has 14 residues. The CDR3 loop reads CASRRQGPGNTIYF. The CDR3 DNA reads TGTGCCAGCAGGCGGCAGGGCCCCGGAAACACCATATATTTT.

To note about this clone: Germline is not matched at one junction end, which may reflect a read error. Other DNA sequences in the same sample also yield this CDR3. The chain is built from TRBV10-3 and TRBJ1-6; D gene ambiguous. The CDR3 covers 15 residues. Germline CDR1 ENHRY, CDR2 SYGVKD. CDR3 region: CAISERAAGNSPLHF. The CDR3 DNA reads as TGTGCCATCAGTGAGAGGGCAGCGGGCAATTCACCCCTTCACTTT.

A word on this clone: This specimen includes other DNA sequences encoding the same CDR3. V is TRBV15 and J is TRBJ2-5; a weak D match, TRBD1 (7 bases). The CDR3 extends over 13 amino acids. V lost 6 bases, J lost 5 bases, and 13 bases lay in between. Looked up from germline, CDR1 is LNHNV and CDR2 is YYDKDF (reference sequence). Here the CDR3 reads CATRGGGGETQYF. As DNA, the CDR3 is TGTGCCACCAGAGGAGGGGGCGGGGAGACCCAGTACTTC. Full variable domain (outside the CDR3, taken from reference TRBV15 and TRBJ2-5): DAMVIQNPRYQVTQFGKPVTLSCSQTLNHNVMYWYQQKSSQAPKLLFHYYDKDFNNEADTPDNFQSRRPNTSFCFLDIRSPGLGDTAMYLCATRGGGGETQYFGPGTRLLVL.

The chain has TRBV19 and TRBJ2-7; 8 bases align to TRBD2. CDR1 LNHDA and CDR2 SQIVND come from the germline V gene (reference sequence). The CDR3 has 14 amino acids. Trimming removed 3 bases from V and 4 bases from J; junction bases left unmatched: 5. CDR3 in amino acids: CASSIKRGSYEQYF. CDR3 bases: TGTGCCAGTAGTATTAAGCGGGGGTCTTACGAGCAGTACTTC.

V is TRBV6-5 and J is TRBJ2-5; D is unclear. This CDR3 spans 15 amino acids. CDR1 MNHEY and CDR2 SVGAGI come from the germline V gene. Between the trimmed V and J ends, which lost 6 bases and 0 bases, there was a span of 14 bases. The CDR3 reads CASRPSNRDQETQYF. CDR3 coding DNA: TGTGCCAGCAGGCCGTCGAACCGAGACCAAGAGACCCAGTACTTC.

The rearrangement links TRBV28 to TRBJ1-6; 7 nucleotides align to TRBD1. Germline CDR1 and CDR2: MDHEN and SYDVKM. The CDR3 spans 15 residues. J gave up 10 bases and V 2 bases, and 8 bases lay outside the gene matches. The CDR3 loop reads CASSLHGTVRSPLHF. The CDR3 DNA reads as TGTGCCAGCAGTTTACACGGGACAGTCAGATCACCCCTCCACTTT.

The chain employs TRBV27 and TRBJ2-3; perhaps TRBD1 as D (6 bases). V was trimmed by 3 bases and J by 2 bases, leaving 18 bases between them. The CDR3 covers 17 residues. Germline assignment: CDR1 MNHEY and CDR2 SMNVEV (reference sequence). CDR3 region: CASSFLVPGAFTDTQYF. CDR3 sequence (DNA): TGTGCCAGCAGTTTTCTCGTCCCAGGGGCTTTCACAGATACGCAGTATTTT.

The J gene is TRBJ1-5, the V gene TRBV2; D might be TRBD1 (6 bases). Germline V gene sequence: CDR1 SNHLY, CDR2 FYNNEI. The CDR3 runs 14 residues. V lost 8 bases, J lost 5 bases, and 16 bases lay in between. The CDR3 coding sequence is TGTGCCAGCGACCAAGTGGGGGCCTATCAGCCCCAGCATTTT. Translating it yields CASDQVGAYQPQHF.

This clone was seen only a few times. This rearrangement joins TRBV29-1 to TRBJ2-5; TRBD2 matches at 7 bases. The CDR3 consists of 16 residues. V gave up 3 bases and J gave up 5 bases; unmatched junction bases: 15. The germline V gene encodes CDR1 SQVTM and CDR2 ANQGSEA. The CDR3 spells CSVERGGSARGETQYF. CDR3 bases: TGCAGCGTTGAGCGCGGGGGTTCCGCAAGGGGTGAGACCCAGTACTTC.

The chain uses TRBV4-1 and TRBJ2-3; tentative D call: TRBD2 (6 bases). The germline V gene has CDR1 MGHRA and CDR2 YSYEKL. Deletions cut 4 bases from V and 0 bases from J, with 14 bases between. CDR3 size: 16 residues. The CDR3 loop reads CASSPRPGESTDTQYF. The CDR3, as DNA: TGCGCCAGCAGCCCTCGTCCGGGGGAGAGCACAGATACGCAGTATTTT.

The V call is TRBV5-1, the J call TRBJ2-2; tentatively, D is TRBD1 (6 bases). V was shortened by 4 bases and J by 6 bases, with 13 bases between the two germline ends. Germline V gives CDR1 SGHRS, CDR2 YFSETQ. The CDR3 loop spans 14 amino acids. In DNA form, the CDR3 reads TGCGCCAGCAGCCCAGGGGTGGGGGCCGGGGAGCTGTTTTTT. Translating gives CASSPGVGAGELFF.

The V gene is TRBV6-1, the J gene TRBJ2-7; 7 bases agree with TRBD1. Germline V gene sequence: CDR1 MNHNS, CDR2 SASEGT. The CDR3 consists of 15 residues. V lost 10 bases to trimming and J lost 2 bases; unmatched junction nucleotides: 14. The CDR3 nucleotides are TGTGCCATCGGGGACAGACCCAGGGGACCCTACGAGCAGTACTTC. It translates to CAIGDRPRGPYEQYF.

This clone showed up just once. The CDR3 DNA reads as TGTGCCTGGAGTAGGAACAGTGCCTACGAGCAGTACTTC. Amino acid sequence: CAWSRNSAYEQYF. This chain uses TRBV30 with TRBJ2-5, with D unclear. The end of the DNA fits TRBJ2-7 better, so the J call may be wrong. The CDR3 is 13 residues long. The germline V gene encodes CDR1 GTSNPN and CDR2 SVGIG (reference sequence).